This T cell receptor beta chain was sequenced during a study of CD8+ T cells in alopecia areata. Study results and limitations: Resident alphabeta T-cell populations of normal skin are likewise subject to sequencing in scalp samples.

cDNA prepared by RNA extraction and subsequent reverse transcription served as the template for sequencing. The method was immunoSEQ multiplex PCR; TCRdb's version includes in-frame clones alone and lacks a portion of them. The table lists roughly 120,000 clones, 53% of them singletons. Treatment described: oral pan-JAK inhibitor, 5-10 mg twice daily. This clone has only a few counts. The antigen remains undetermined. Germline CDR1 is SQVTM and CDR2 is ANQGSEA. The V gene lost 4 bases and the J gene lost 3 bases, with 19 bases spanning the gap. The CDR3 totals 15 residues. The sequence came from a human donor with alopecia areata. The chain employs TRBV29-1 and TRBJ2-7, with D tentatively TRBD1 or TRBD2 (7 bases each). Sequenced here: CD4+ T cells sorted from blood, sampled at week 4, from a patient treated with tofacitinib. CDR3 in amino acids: CSVVLGGGGHYEQYF. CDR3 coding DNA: TGCAGCGTTGTCCTAGGGGGCGGGGGCCACTACGAGCAGTACTTC.